This is a list of T cell receptor beta chains from one sample in a study of cytomegalovirus exposure and HLA in healthy donors. Profiled with immunoSEQ multiplex PCR; TCRdb holds only in-frame clones, not every one. The sample carries roughly 180,000 clones, 75% recorded once. The sequenced material came from PBMCs. The receptor set was obtained from a female donor in good health and CMV-seronegative. Both conserved end residues are part of each CDR3. The D gene is left open where the match is weak. Clone size is given for some rows only: seen once, a few or many times, or a class if the clone is expanded.

J: TRBJ2-7; V: TRBV21-1; size: -; length: 12; D: -; DNA: TGTGCCAGCACCCGGGAAGGGAGGGAGCAGTACTTC; CDR3: CASTREGREQYF
J: TRBJ2-3; V: TRBV7-9; size: -; length: 15; D: TRBD1; DNA: TGTTCCAGCAATACCGACAGGGGGCTGACAGATACGCAGTATTTT; CDR3: CSSNTDRGLTDTQYF
J: TRBJ2-3; V: TRBV9; size: few; length: 13; D: -; DNA: TGTGCCAGCAGCGTAGGCAGGGCAGATACGCAGTATTTT; CDR3: CASSVGRADTQYF
J: TRBJ2-5; V: TRBV29-1; size: -; length: 14; D: TRBD2; DNA: TGCAGCACCATAGCGGGAGGGACGGGGGGGGCCCAGTACTTC; CDR3: CSTIAGGTGGAQYF
J: TRBJ2-3; V: TRBV7-9; size: -; length: 19; D: TRBD2; DNA: TGTGCCAGCAGCTTTGCGAGTAGCGGGAGTGATCGGGACACAGATACGCAGTATTTT; CDR3: CASSFASSGSDRDTDTQYF
J: TRBJ2-7; V: TRBV7-8; size: -; length: 14; D: -; DNA: TGTGCCAGCAGCTTAGCCGGGGAGAGAGGCGAGCAGTACTTC; CDR3: CASSLAGERGEQYF
J: TRBJ2-7; V: TRBV28; size: -; length: 13; D: TRBD1; DNA: TGTGCCAGCAGTGCCCTGACAGGGCCCGAGCAGTACTTC; CDR3: CASSALTGPEQYF
J: TRBJ2-1; V: TRBV9; size: -; length: 16; D: TRBD1; DNA: TGTGCCAGCAGCGTATCCGGGACAGTGAAATACAATGAGCAGTTCTTC; CDR3: CASSVSGTVKYNEQFF
J: TRBJ1-5; V: TRBV5-5; size: -; length: 14; D: -; DNA: TGTGCCAGCAGCCTCCGGGACAACAATCAGCCCCAGCATTTT; CDR3: CASSLRDNNQPQHF
J: TRBJ2-2; V: TRBV5-1; size: -; length: 15; D: -; DNA: TGCGCCAGCAGCTTGGGCGGCGGTAGGACCGGGGAGCTGTTTTTT; CDR3: CASSLGGGRTGELFF
J: TRBJ1-1; V: TRBV5-1; size: -; length: 14; D: -; DNA: TGCGCCAGCAGCTTTAGGGACGGGGGTCTTCAGGCTTTCTTT; CDR3: CASSFRDGGLQAFF
J: TRBJ2-4; V: TRBV29-1; size: few; length: 14; D: -; DNA: TGCAGCGTTCCGGGGTTCGGAGCCAAAAACATTCAGTACTTC; CDR3: CSVPGFGAKNIQYF
J: TRBJ2-3; V: TRBV7-2; size: -; length: 15; D: -; DNA: TGTGCCAGCAGCCCCCCAGCGGCCACCAGTAAGGGGCAGTATTTT; CDR3: CASSPPAATSKGQYF
J: TRBJ2-2; V: TRBV6-5; size: -; length: 15; D: -; DNA: TGTGCCAGCAGTTCGGGCGGCACCGGGAGCGGGGAGCTGTTTTTT; CDR3: CASSSGGTGSGELFF
J: TRBJ2-7; V: TRBV4-3; size: few; length: 13; D: TRBD2; DNA: TGCGCCAGCAGCCAAAAGCGGGAGTACGAGCAGTACTTC; CDR3: CASSQKREYEQYF
J: TRBJ2-5; V: TRBV9; size: -; length: 16; D: TRBD2; DNA: TGTGCCAGCAGCGTAGGTGGGACTAGCGGGACGGAGACCCAGTACTTC; CDR3: CASSVGGTSGTETQYF
J: TRBJ2-7; V: TRBV7-2; size: -; length: 15; D: TRBD2; DNA: TGTGCCAGCAGCTTACGGCGGGAGGGTAATTACGAGCAGTACTTC; CDR3: CASSLRREGNYEQYF
J: TRBJ2-5; V: TRBV18; size: -; length: 16; D: TRBD2; DNA: TGTGCCAGCTCACCTCAGGGGCTAGCGGGAGAAGGGACCCAGTACTTC; CDR3: CASSPQGLAGEGTQYF
J: TRBJ1-1; V: TRBV19; size: -; length: 14; D: -; DNA: TGTGCCATTCATTGGGTGTCGGGGAACACTGAAGCTTTCTTT; CDR3: CAIHWVSGNTEAFF
J: TRBJ2-1; V: TRBV9; size: -; length: 12; D: -; DNA: TGTGCCAGCAGCGTAGGATTCAGTGAGCAGTTCTTC; CDR3: CASSVGFSEQFF
J: TRBJ2-7; V: TRBV9; size: -; length: 14; D: -; DNA: TGTGCCAGCAGCGTAGGGCAGGGCGTGGGCGAGCAGCACTTC; CDR3: CASSVGQGVGEQHF
J: TRBJ2-1; V: TRBV5-8; size: -; length: 15; D: TRBD2; DNA: TGTGCCAGCAGCCGTAGGCGGGGGGGTTACAATGAGCAGTTCTTC; CDR3: CASSRRRGGYNEQFF
J: TRBJ2-5; V: TRBV30; size: -; length: 13; D: -; DNA: TGTGCCTGGACCGAGGGAGGGGGTTTGACCCAGTACTTC; CDR3: CAWTEGGGLTQYF
J: TRBJ2-7; V: TRBV28; size: -; length: 18; D: -; DNA: TGTGCCAGCAGTTCCCCCGGCAGGGGGGCCGCGAGCTCCTACGAGCAGTACTTC; CDR3: CASSSPGRGAASSYEQYF
J: TRBJ1-3; V: TRBV28; size: -; length: 14; D: -; DNA: TGTGCCAGCAGTTTCGAGCGTGGGGGAAACACCATATATTTT; CDR3: CASSFERGGNTIYF
J: TRBJ1-5; V: TRBV28; size: -; length: 14; D: TRBD1; DNA: TGTGCCAGCAGTTTCTGGCAGGGGGCCCAGCCCCAGCATTTT; CDR3: CASSFWQGAQPQHF
J: TRBJ1-1; V: TRBV30; size: -; length: 11; D: TRBD1; DNA: TGTGCCTTGAACAGGGGGTGCCCAGCTTTCTTT; CDR3: CALNRGCPAFF
J: TRBJ1-1; V: TRBV4-3; size: -; length: 15; D: -; DNA: TGCGCCAGCAGCCAAGGGGACAATCACCCCACTGAAGCTTTCTTT; CDR3: CASSQGDNHPTEAFF
J: TRBJ2-7; V: TRBV7-6; size: -; length: 16; D: TRBD2; DNA: TGTGCCAGCAGCCGAGCCGGGACTAGCGGGAACTACGAGCAGTACTTC; CDR3: CASSRAGTSGNYEQYF
J: TRBJ1-2; V: TRBV28; size: -; length: 15; D: TRBD1; DNA: TGTGCCAGCAGTTTATCGGTAGGGGGCGCCTATGGCTACACCTTC; CDR3: CASSLSVGGAYGYTF
J: TRBJ1-5; V: TRBV6-5; size: few; length: 14; D: -; DNA: TGTGCCAGCAGTTACGAGCAGGGTCATCAGCCCCAGCATTTT; CDR3: CASSYEQGHQPQHF
J: TRBJ1-5; V: TRBV19; size: once; length: 18; D: TRBD1; DNA: TGTGCCAGTAGAACTGCTGACAGGGGCTTCGGTAGCGGTCAGCCCCAGCATTTT; CDR3: CASRTADRGFGSGQPQHF
J: TRBJ2-3; V: TRBV27; size: -; length: 12; D: -; DNA: TGTGCCAGCAGGCGGGGCACAGATACGCAGTATTTT; CDR3: CASRRGTDTQYF
J: TRBJ2-2; V: TRBV30; size: -; length: 16; D: TRBD2; DNA: TGTGCCTGGAGGGGTTGGACTAGCGGAAACACCGGGGAGCTGTTTTTT; CDR3: CAWRGWTSGNTGELFF
J: TRBJ1-6; V: TRBV4-3; size: -; length: 14; D: -; DNA: TGCGCCAGCAGCCGTCTCGGGATGAATTCACCCCTCCACTTT; CDR3: CASSRLGMNSPLHF
J: TRBJ2-1; V: TRBV19; size: once; length: 15; D: -; DNA: TGTGCCAGTAGCCCGGACAGCCTCACCTACAATGAGCAGTTCTTC; CDR3: CASSPDSLTYNEQFF
J: TRBJ2-1; V: TRBV4-3; size: many; length: 15; D: TRBD2; DNA: TGCGCCAGCAGCCAGGCTAGCGGGGGGGTCGATGAGCAGTTCTTC; CDR3: CASSQASGGVDEQFF
J: TRBJ1-2; V: TRBV9; size: -; length: 15; D: -; DNA: TGTGCCAGCAGCGTAGTTAAAGGTGGGAGCTATGGCTACACCTTC; CDR3: CASSVVKGGSYGYTF
J: TRBJ1-4; V: TRBV19; size: -; length: 14; D: -; DNA: TGTGCCAGTAGACAGACCCTAAGGGAGGAAAAACTGTTTTTT; CDR3: CASRQTLREEKLFF
J: TRBJ1-1; V: TRBV5-1; size: -; length: 16; D: TRBD1; DNA: TGCGCCAGCACCGAAACCCCCCGGGACAGGTACACTGAAGCTTTCTTT; CDR3: CASTETPRDRYTEAFF
J: TRBJ1-5; V: TRBV6-5; size: -; length: 14; D: -; DNA: TGTGCCAGCAGAGAGCGGGTTAGCAATCAGCCCCAGCATTTT; CDR3: CASRERVSNQPQHF
J: TRBJ1-1; V: TRBV4-2; size: -; length: 15; D: TRBD1; DNA: TGTGCCAGCAGCCTTACCGGGACAGGGGGCACTGAAGCTTTCTTT; CDR3: CASSLTGTGGTEAFF
J: TRBJ2-2; V: TRBV4-1; size: once; length: 17; D: TRBD2; DNA: TGCGCCAGCAGCCCCAGACTAGCGGGAGAAGGCACCGGGGAGCTGTTTTTT; CDR3: CASSPRLAGEGTGELFF
J: TRBJ1-3; V: TRBV18; size: once; length: 14; D: -; DNA: TGTGCCAGCTCTCCAAGGGAGTCTGGAAACACCATATATTTT; CDR3: CASSPRESGNTIYF
J: TRBJ2-3; V: TRBV7-2; size: -; length: 17; D: -; DNA: TGTGCCAGCAGCTTAGGCGGGGTAGGGGCTAGCACAGATACGCGGTATTTT; CDR3: CASSLGGVGASTDTRYF
J: TRBJ1-5; V: TRBV30; size: few; length: 13; D: TRBD1; DNA: TGTGCCTGGAGTGACAGGGGCGGGCAGCCCCAGCATTTT; CDR3: CAWSDRGGQPQHF
J: TRBJ1-3; V: TRBV7-9; size: -; length: 19; D: -; DNA: TGTGCCAGCAGCACCAGGCCGCACAGGGAAATGATTTCCGGAAACACCATATATTTT; CDR3: CASSTRPHREMISGNTIYF
J: TRBJ2-1; V: TRBV11-3; size: -; length: 13; D: -; DNA: TGTGCCAGCAGCTTAGGGGGCAAGGGGCAGCAGTTCTTC; CDR3: CASSLGGKGQQFF
J: TRBJ2-3; V: TRBV6-1; size: -; length: 14; D: TRBD2; DNA: TGTGCCACCGGTGGTCAGCGGGACACAGATACGCAGTATTTT; CDR3: CATGGQRDTDTQYF
J: TRBJ1-5; V: TRBV19; size: -; length: 15; D: -; DNA: TGTGCCAGTAGTATAGTCCTAAAGAGCAATCAGCCCCAGCATTTT; CDR3: CASSIVLKSNQPQHF
J: TRBJ1-2; V: TRBV5-4; size: once; length: 15; D: TRBD1; DNA: TGTGCCAGCAGCTCGTGGACAGGGGCGGACTATGGCTACACCTTC; CDR3: CASSSWTGADYGYTF
J: TRBJ1-1; V: TRBV5-1; size: -; length: 14; D: -; DNA: TGCGCCAGCAGCCTGGACAGTGGGAACACTGAAGCTTTCTTT; CDR3: CASSLDSGNTEAFF
J: TRBJ2-2; V: TRBV30; size: -; length: 14; D: TRBD1; DNA: TGTGCCTGGAGGATGACAGGGGGGCGCCGGGAGCTGTTTTTT; CDR3: CAWRMTGGRRELFF
J: TRBJ1-2; V: TRBV5-1; size: -; length: 14; D: TRBD1; DNA: TGCGCCAGCAGCCTATCGACAGGGAGCTATGGCTACACCTTC; CDR3: CASSLSTGSYGYTF
J: TRBJ1-2; V: TRBV5-6; size: -; length: 14; D: -; DNA: TGTGCCAGCAGCTTGGGAGGGGGATACTATGGCTACACCTTC; CDR3: CASSLGGGYYGYTF
J: TRBJ2-2; V: TRBV7-9; size: -; length: 16; D: -; DNA: TGTGCCAGCAGCTTACCTACAGGGATGAACACCGGGGAGCTGTTTTTT; CDR3: CASSLPTGMNTGELFF
J: TRBJ2-7; V: TRBV28; size: once; length: 15; D: TRBD1; DNA: TGTGCCAGCAGTTTCACAGGGGGCTTCAGGAACGAGCAGTACTTC; CDR3: CASSFTGGFRNEQYF